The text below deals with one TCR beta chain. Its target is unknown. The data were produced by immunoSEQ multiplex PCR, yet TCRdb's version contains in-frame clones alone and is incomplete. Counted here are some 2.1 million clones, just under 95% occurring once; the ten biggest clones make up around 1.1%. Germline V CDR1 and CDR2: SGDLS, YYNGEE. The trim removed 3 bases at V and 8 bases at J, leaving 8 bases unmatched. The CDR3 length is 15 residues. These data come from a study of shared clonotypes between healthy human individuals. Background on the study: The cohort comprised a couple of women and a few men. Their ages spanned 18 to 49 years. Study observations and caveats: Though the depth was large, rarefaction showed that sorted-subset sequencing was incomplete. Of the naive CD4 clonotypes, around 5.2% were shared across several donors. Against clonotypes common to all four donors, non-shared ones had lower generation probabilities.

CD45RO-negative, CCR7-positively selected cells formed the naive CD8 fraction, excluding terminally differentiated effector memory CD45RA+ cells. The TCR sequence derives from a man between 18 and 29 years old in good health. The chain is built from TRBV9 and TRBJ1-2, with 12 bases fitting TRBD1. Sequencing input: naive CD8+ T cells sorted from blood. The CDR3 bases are TGTGCCAGCAGCGCATGGGACAGGGGGCCGGGCGGCTACACCTTC. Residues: CASSAWDRGPGGYTF. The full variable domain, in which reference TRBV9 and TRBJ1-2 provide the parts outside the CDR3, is DSGVTQTPKHLITATGQRVTLRCSPRSGDLSVYWYQQSLDQGLQFLIQYYNGEERAKGNILERFSAQQFPDLHSELNLSSLELGDSALYFCASSAWDRGPGGYTFGSGTRLTVV.